The entry below describes one TCR beta chain. The antigen is unknown. Individuals who donated were healthy Caucasians from Russia aged roughly 6 to 95. The authors ran a second PCR of roughly 6 to 11 cycles using a sample-barcoded 5' primer and a J-beta primer mix. A template-switch adaptor containing 12 random nucleotides labeled each cDNA molecule. MiXCR, run by TCRdb on the 5' RACE reads, gives a single entry per CDR3 protein. The sample includes some 1.4 million distinct CDR3 sequences, 42% of them seen just once. These data originate in a study of blood T cells in healthy people across ages. Study conclusions and caveats: Changes seen in expanded clonotypes were possibly confounded by donor CMV status left unknown.

Sequencing was carried out using blood. This sequence was found in a woman aged 18-29 years in good health.

CDR3 sequence (DNA): TGTGCCAGCAGTTCCATTAATGAAAAACTGTTTTTT. Protein: CASSSINEKLFF. The chain is built from TRBV6-2 or TRBV6-3 and TRBJ1-4; D unresolved. V shed 4 bases and J shed 4 bases, with 4 bases lying between them. Germline assignment: CDR1 MNHEY and CDR2 SVGEGT. CDR3 length: 12 amino acids.